This passage covers 30 T cell receptor beta chains from one sample sequenced in a study of blood T cell repertoires in COVID-19. Only in-frame clones appear in the TCRdb table, and some are missing; sequencing was by immunoSEQ multiplex PCR. In the table there are 110,000 to 150,000 clones, roughly 80% of which are singletons. Material: peripheral blood. The receptors here all came from a man aged 45-65 years with active or convalescent COVID-19.

The chain combines TRBV28 with TRBJ2-1; 8 positions match TRBD2. The CDR3 extends over 15 amino acids. V lost 2 bases to trimming and J lost 6 bases; unmatched junction nucleotides: 6. Germline CDR1 is MDHEN and CDR2 is SYDVKM. CDR3 region: CASSLGGAGANEQFF. The CDR3 region has the DNA TGTGCCAGCAGTTTAGGTGGAGCGGGAGCCAATGAGCAGTTCTTC.

This clone was seen at least ten times. The chain recombines TRBV28 with TRBJ1-1; D might be TRBD1 (5 bases). The CDR3 runs 16 residues. Germline V gives CDR1 MDHEN, CDR2 SYDVKM. V dropped 5 bases and J dropped 1 base, with 17 bases sitting between them. The DNA of the CDR3 is TGTGCCAGCAGTCCACCACGGACACGATCGAACACTGAAGCTTTCTTT. It yields the protein CASSPPRTRSNTEAFF.

This clone was counted once. This chain joins TRBV2 and TRBJ2-2, with 12 bases identical to TRBD2. The CDR3 spans 19 residues. The germline V gene has CDR1 SNHLY and CDR2 FYNNEI. V lost 6 bases, J lost 7 bases, and 18 bases stayed unmatched. CDR3 sequence: CASSLPKVRTSGINGELFF. The CDR3 nucleotides read TGTGCCAGCAGCCTCCCTAAGGTTCGGACTAGCGGGATTAACGGGGAGCTGTTTTTT. Looking up the rest from reference TRBV2 and TRBJ2-2 gives the full variable domain: EPEVTQTPSHQVTQMGQEVILRCVPISNHLYFYWYRQILGQKVEFLVSFYNNEISEKSEIFDDQFSVERPDGSNFTLKIRSTKLEDSAMYFCASSLPKVRTSGINGELFFGEGSRLTVL.

The chain recombines TRBV29-1 with TRBJ2-1, with TRBD2 identical over 12 bases. The CDR3 is 15 residues long. The V gene's germline CDR1 is SQVTM and CDR2 ANQGSEA. Trimming removed 4 bases from V and 3 bases from J; junction bases left unmatched: 4. The CDR3 bases are TGCAGCGTTGGCCGACTAGCGGGGGTCTACAATGAGCAGTTCTTC. Its protein product is CSVGRLAGVYNEQFF.

The V call is TRBV27, the J call TRBJ2-7, with D perhaps matching TRBD2 (5 bases). Germline V gene lookup returns CDR1 MNHEY and CDR2 SMNVEV (reference sequence). The CDR3 runs to 14 residues. V dropped 3 bases and J dropped 0 bases, with 9 bases sitting between them. The chain's CDR3 is CASSFTGSSYEQYF. DNA for the CDR3: TGTGCCAGCAGTTTTACGGGGTCCTCCTACGAGCAGTACTTC.

This chain links TRBV28 with TRBJ1-2; D might be TRBD1 (5 bases). Germline CDR1 and CDR2: MDHEN and SYDVKM. V was trimmed by 6 bases and J by 0 bases, leaving 8 bases between them. CDR3 length: 13 amino acids. The CDR3 bases are TGTGCCAGCAGGGAGACAGCTAACTATGGCTACACCTTC. As protein: CASRETANYGYTF.

The chain joins TRBV4-2 to TRBJ2-3; 8 nucleotides align to TRBD2. There are 16 residues in the CDR3. Germline V lookup: CDR1 LGHNA, CDR2 YNFKEQ. V shed 1 base, J shed 2 bases, and the junction held 5 bases outside the gene matches. The CDR3 region is CASSQVPGGLTDTQYF. The DNA for the CDR3 is TGTGCCAGCAGCCAAGTGCCGGGAGGGCTCACAGATACGCAGTATTTT.

The gene calls are TRBV29-1 and TRBJ2-3, with D perhaps TRBD2 (5 bases). There are 13 residues in the CDR3. From germline, CDR1 is SQVTM and CDR2 ANQGSEA. V was pared by 5 bases and J by 0 bases, with 9 bases between. CDR3 sequence (DNA): TGCAGCGTTTGGACGGGAAGCACAGATACGCAGTATTTT. Its protein product is CSVWTGSTDTQYF.

In DNA, the CDR3 is TGCGCCAGCAGCCACCTAGCGGGATGGGAACCCTACGAGCAGTACTTC. Protein sequence: CASSHLAGWEPYEQYF. The rearrangement uses TRBV4-1 and TRBJ2-7, with 9 bases lining up with TRBD2. Looked up from germline, CDR1 is MGHRA and CDR2 is YSYEKL. The CDR3 extends over 16 amino acids. V lost 3 bases to trimming and J lost 2 bases; unmatched junction nucleotides: 8.

V usage is TRBV7-9 and J usage is TRBJ1-2; 7 nucleotides match TRBD1. Unmatched junction bases numbered 6, after V lost 1 base and J lost 4 bases. Germline-derived CDR1 and CDR2 are SEHNR and FQNEAQ (reference sequence). The CDR3 sequence is 15 residues long. This CDR3 is CASSLETGSLYGYTF. CDR3 in DNA: TGTGCCAGCAGCTTAGAGACAGGGAGCCTCTATGGCTACACCTTC. The full variable domain, completed using reference TRBV7-9 and TRBJ1-2, is DTGVSQNPRHKITKRGQNVTFRCDPISEHNRLYWYRQTLGQGPEFLTYFQNEAQLEKSRLLSDRFSAERPKGSFSTLEIQRTEQGDSAMYLCASSLETGSLYGYTFGSGTRLTVV.

The rearrangement joins TRBV2 to TRBJ2-7, with 8 bases matching TRBD1. J was trimmed by 0 bases and V by 3 bases; bases with no gene match: 4. Germline V gene lookup returns CDR1 SNHLY and CDR2 FYNNEI. The CDR3 totals 15 residues. The CDR3 DNA is TGTGCCAGCAGTGAGAGGACAGGGAGCTCCTACGAGCAGTACTTC. This sequence encodes CASSERTGSSYEQYF.

V is TRBV7-6 and J is TRBJ2-2; 10 bases are shared with TRBD2. From germline, CDR1 is SGHVS and CDR2 FNYEAQ. The CDR3 covers 18 residues. The V segment lost 0 bases and the J segment 5 bases; nucleotides outside the gene matches: 9. CDR3: CASSLAMGLAQVTGELFF. The CDR3 bases are TGTGCCAGCAGCTTAGCTATGGGACTAGCGCAAGTAACCGGGGAGCTGTTTTTT.

The J gene is TRBJ2-5, the V gene TRBV6-5; 9 bases are shared with TRBD1. The germline gives CDR1 MNHEY, CDR2 SVGAGI. V gave up 1 base and J gave up 5 bases; unmatched junction bases: 2. This CDR3 comprises 14 residues. DNA for the CDR3: TGTGCCAGCAGTTACTACACAGGGGGCGAGACCCAGTACTTC. It specifies CASSYYTGGETQYF.

J is TRBJ2-2 and V is TRBV6-2 or TRBV6-3; D unclear. There are 16 residues in the CDR3. The germline V gene has CDR1 MNHEY and CDR2 SVGEGT. The V and J ends lost 0 bases and 0 bases respectively, with 8 bases between them. Here the CDR3 reads CASSYSLFANTGELFF. The CDR3 nucleotides are TGTGCCAGCAGTTACTCGTTATTCGCGAACACCGGGGAGCTGTTTTTT.

The chain employs TRBV9 and TRBJ2-1; D gene ambiguous. V was shortened by 4 bases and J by 0 bases, with 14 bases between the two germline ends. Germline V lookup: CDR1 SGDLS, CDR2 YYNGEE. The CDR3 contains 16 residues. DNA for the CDR3: TGTGCCAGCAGCTCCAGGTCCCAGAGCTCCTACAATGAGCAGTTCTTC. Its translation: CASSSRSQSSYNEQFF.

This chain links TRBV27 with TRBJ2-7, with TRBD2 as a possible D gene (6 bases). Looked up from germline, CDR1 is MNHEY and CDR2 is SMNVEV (reference sequence). CDR3 length equals 16 residues. With 5 bases removed from V and 4 bases from J, the gap between germline ends came to 21 bases. CDR3 DNA: TGTGCCAGCAGTCCCCTTCGCGGGGACGGAGGATACGAGCAGTACTTC. As protein: CASSPLRGDGGYEQYF.

The CDR3 protein is CASSEILAGPTDTQYF. In DNA, the CDR3 is TGTGCCAGCAGTGAAATCCTAGCGGGACCCACAGATACGCAGTATTTT. The V and J genes are TRBV6-1 and TRBJ2-3; the match to TRBD2 covers 9 bases. With V trimmed by 2 bases and J by 2 bases, 5 bases remained unmatched. CDR1 is MNHNS and CDR2 is SASEGT in the germline V gene. The CDR3 has 16 residues.

The chain couples TRBV21-1 to TRBJ2-1; the table assigns TRBD2, which was not confirmed against the DNA. TRBV21-1 is assigned pseudogene status. This CDR3 is built from 17 residues. The CDR3 region has the DNA TGTGCCAGTAGGGAGGGACTAGCGGGAGGTAACTACAATGAGCAGTTCTTC. Amino acid sequence: CASREGLAGGNYNEQFF.

This clone was seen a few times. The DNA for the CDR3 is TGTGCCAGCAGTCGGGTGACTAATCAGCCCCAGCATTTT. It encodes CASSRVTNQPQHF. The rearrangement joins TRBV27 to TRBJ1-5; D ambiguous. Germline CDR1 MNHEY, CDR2 SMNVEV (reference sequence). The length of the CDR3 is 13 residues. Trimming took off 5 bases at V and 4 bases at J, with 9 bases between the two ends.

This sequence joins TRBV7-9 and TRBJ1-1; 7 bases are a match to TRBD1. Germline lookup yields CDR1 SEHNR and CDR2 FQNEAQ (reference sequence). The CDR3 covers 13 residues. With 5 bases clipped from V and 0 bases from J, the junction kept 0 bases outside the gene matches. The CDR3 nucleotides read TGTGCCAGCAGCGACAGGGTGAACACTGAAGCTTTCTTT. Amino acids: CASSDRVNTEAFF.

The sample holds one count of this clone. CDR3 amino acids: CASSPPMGGTEAFF. The CDR3 bases are TGTGCCAGTAGTCCCCCGATGGGGGGGACTGAAGCTTTCTTT. The chain has TRBV19 and TRBJ1-1; a possible D gene is TRBD1 (5 bases). The CDR3 is 14 amino acids. V lost 5 bases and J lost 5, with 15 bases in between. Germline lookup yields CDR1 LNHDA and CDR2 SQIVND (reference sequence). Variable domain in full (rest from reference TRBV19 and TRBJ1-1): DGGITQSPKYLFRKEGQNVTLSCEQNLNHDAMYWYRQDPGQGLRLIYYSQIVNDFQKGDIAEGYSVSREKKESFPLTVTSAQKNPTAFYLCASSPPMGGTEAFFGQGTRLTVV.

The chain employs TRBV19 and TRBJ2-1; 7 bases are shared with TRBD1. Germline V gene data show CDR1 as LNHDA and CDR2 as SQIVND (reference sequence). CDR3 size: 14 residues. V was pared by 6 bases and J by 3 bases, with 5 bases of the junction left unmatched. The CDR3 reads CASSRDSIYNEQFF. The CDR3 DNA reads as TGTGCCAGTAGCAGGGACAGCATCTACAATGAGCAGTTCTTC.

This sequence joins TRBV4-1 and TRBJ1-6; D might be TRBD1 (5 bases). CDR1 and CDR2 from the germline V gene are MGHRA and YSYEKL. CDR3 length: 16 residues. The V end was cut by 0 bases, the J end by 8 bases, with 14 bases between. In DNA, the CDR3 is TGCGCCAGCAGCCAAGATGTGGGGGGAGCGGATTCACCCCTCCACTTT. Protein product: CASSQDVGGADSPLHF.

This clone was seen repeatedly, ten times or more. The genes are TRBV27 and TRBJ2-3; D perhaps matches TRBD2 (6 bases). Trimming pared 3 bases from V and 4 bases from J, leaving 23 bases between. This CDR3 spans 18 amino acids. CDR1 and CDR2 (germline): MNHEY, SMNVEV (reference sequence). The CDR3 DNA reads as TGTGCCAGCAGTTTCCTAGGAGGCGGAGACGGGAGTCCAGATACGCAGTATTTT. It is translated as CASSFLGGGDGSPDTQYF.

The genes are TRBV5-1 and TRBJ1-4, with D tentatively TRBD1 (5 bases). V was pared by 2 bases and J by 8 bases, with 10 bases between. This CDR3 is built from 13 residues. The germline V gene has CDR1 SGHRS and CDR2 YFSETQ. The CDR3 region is CASSFQGGEKLFF. For the CDR3, the DNA is TGCGCCAGCAGCTTCCAGGGAGGCGAAAAACTGTTTTTT.

The chain combines TRBV29-1 with TRBJ2-3; D is uncertain. Per germline, CDR1 SQVTM and CDR2 ANQGSEA. V was trimmed by 4 bases and J by 2 bases, leaving 7 bases between them. CDR3 size: 12 residues. Written as DNA, the CDR3 is TGCAGCGTTGCACAGATCACAGATACGCAGTATTTT. Encoded protein: CSVAQITDTQYF.

The chain combines TRBV3-1 (or the pseudogene TRBV3-2) with TRBJ1-5; unclear D gene. Per germline, CDR1 LGHDT and CDR2 YNNKEL (reference sequence). Trimming stripped 1 base from V and 1 base from J, with 5 bases between. The CDR3 length is 14 residues. The CDR3 loop reads CASSQARSNQPQHF. The CDR3 region has the DNA TGTGCCAGCAGCCAAGCCAGGAGCAATCAGCCCCAGCATTTT.

The V and J genes are TRBV13 and TRBJ1-1; weak D call: TRBD1 (6 bases). With 5 bases removed from V and 1 base from J, the gap between germline ends came to 17 bases. CDR1 is PRHDT and CDR2 is FYEKMQ in the germline V gene (reference sequence). The CDR3 is 16 amino acids. CDR3: CASSLRGSGRNTEAFF. The CDR3 DNA reads as TGTGCCAGCAGCCTAAGGGGGTCAGGGAGGAACACTGAAGCTTTCTTT. The full variable domain, in which reference TRBV13 and TRBJ1-1 provide the parts outside the CDR3, is AAGVIQSPRHLIKEKRETATLKCYPIPRHDTVYWYQQGPGQDPQFLISFYEKMQSDKGSIPDRFSAQQFSDYHSELNMSSLELGDSALYFCASSLRGSGRNTEAFFGQGTRLTVV.

The chain combines TRBV13 with TRBJ1-1, with D possibly matching TRBD1 (6 bases). The V and J ends lost 5 bases and 3 bases respectively, with 22 bases between them. Germline V lookup: CDR1 PRHDT, CDR2 FYEKMQ (reference sequence). This CDR3 is 17 amino acids long. DNA for the CDR3: TGTGCCAGCAGCCTCATTTCCAGGACAGCAGAACACACTGAAGCTTTCTTT. This sequence encodes CASSLISRTAEHTEAFF.

The chain is built from TRBV6-2 or TRBV6-3 and TRBJ2-7; D might be TRBD2 (6 bases). V shed 2 bases and J shed 7 bases, with 12 bases lying between them. CDR1 and CDR2 from the germline V gene are MNHEY and SVGEGT. This CDR3 is built from 13 residues. The CDR3 sequence is CASSYGGVGEQYF. Here the CDR3 DNA reads TGTGCCAGCAGTTACGGCGGGGTAGGGGAGCAGTACTTC.